A single sample gave rise to the 17 T cell receptor beta chains below, sequenced in a study of T cell repertoires in aging, cancer and after chemotherapy. TCR beta rearrangements were amplified from peripheral blood genomic DNA. TRB rearrangements spanning V, D and J were amplified using mixed TRB-A/B primers. TCRdb processed the multiplex PCR reads anew with MiXCR; each CDR3 protein has one entry. The table has 4,000 to 5,000 distinct CDR3 sequences, around 29% seen once. Sample: blood. The receptors were gathered from a human donor with a blood cancer. The donor label of this sample is uncertain.

The chain employs TRBV6-4 and TRBJ2-3, with 10 bases lining up with TRBD2. Unmatched junction bases numbered 5, after V lost 5 bases and J lost 0 bases. This CDR3 has 16 amino acids. Germline values: CDR1 MRHNA, CDR2 SNTAGT. CDR3 nucleotide sequence: TGTGCCAGCAGTCTTCAAGCGGGGGGGAGCACAGATACGCAGTATTTT. It is translated as CASSLQAGGSTDTQYF.

The chain is built from TRBV6-2 or TRBV6-3 and TRBJ1-5, with no clear D. The germline gives CDR1 MNHEY, CDR2 SVGEGT. This CDR3 comprises 15 residues. V dropped 7 bases and J dropped 4 bases, with 17 bases sitting between them. CDR3 residues: CASTQGGMWNQPQHF. DNA of the CDR3: TGTGCCAGCACCCAAGGCGGAATGTGGAATCAGCCCCAGCATTTT.

This clonotype qualifies as medium-sized (0.01 to 0.1%). The V and J genes are TRBV29-1 and TRBJ2-1; 10 bases map to TRBD2. This CDR3 has 20 residues. The V and J ends lost 5 bases and 7 bases, in that order; junction bases with no gene match: 26. CDR1 SQVTM and CDR2 ANQGSEA come from the germline V gene. CDR3 DNA: TGCAGCGTTCTTCGGACTGGGAACTGGCTAGCGGGAGAGTCCTTGAATGAGCAGTTCTTC. Translation: CSVLRTGNWLAGESLNEQFF.

The chain has TRBV13 and TRBJ1-1, with D unresolved. Trimming left V 2 bases short and J 1 base short, with 8 bases between. Germline CDR1 and CDR2: PRHDT and FYEKMQ (reference sequence). This CDR3 comprises 14 residues. This CDR3 reads CASSLRSRNTEAFF. The DNA for the CDR3 is TGTGCCAGCAGCTTAAGGTCACGGAACACTGAAGCTTTCTTT.

The chain uses TRBV24-1 and TRBJ2-2; 10 nucleotides line up with TRBD1. The CDR3 sequence is 17 residues long. The V and J ends lost 1 base and 1 base, in that order; junction bases with no gene match: 2. Germline V lookup: CDR1 KGHDR, CDR2 SFDVKD. The CDR3 here is CATSDLDRGQNTGELFF. CDR3 in DNA: TGTGCCACCAGTGATTTAGACAGGGGGCAGAACACCGGGGAGCTGTTTTTT.

This clonotype was picked up a small number of times. The V call is TRBV5-6, the J call TRBJ1-1; 7 bases map to TRBD1. This CDR3 comprises 16 residues. Per the germline V gene, CDR1 is SGHDT and CDR2 is YYEEEE. V trimming: 0 bases; J trimming: 0 bases; junction bases outside the gene matches: 5. CDR3 residues: CASSLVYRGLNTEAFF. The CDR3 nucleotides are TGTGCCAGCAGCTTGGTCTACAGGGGATTGAACACTGAAGCTTTCTTT.

The V call is TRBV6-1, the J call TRBJ1-5; 7 nucleotides match TRBD1. The trim removed 7 bases at V and 6 bases at J, leaving 6 bases unmatched. CDR3 length: 13 amino acids. Germline-derived CDR1 and CDR2 are MNHNS and SASEGT. This chain's CDR3 is CASKEQGPQPQHF. The CDR3 DNA reads TGTGCCAGCAAAGAACAGGGGCCTCAGCCCCAGCATTTT.

In regard to this clonotype: A much larger clone differs by one base, so this may be a read error. The gene calls are TRBV5-5 and TRBJ2-5; TRBD1 matches 7 bases. J was trimmed by 5 bases and V by 0 bases; bases with no gene match: 4. Germline assignment: CDR1 SGHKS and CDR2 YYEKEE (reference sequence). The CDR3 consists of 14 residues. The CDR3 nucleotides read TGTGCCAGCAGCTTGGTAGGGGGCGGGGAGACCCAGTACTTC. Encoded protein: CASSLVGGGETQYF. Variable domain in full (rest from reference TRBV5-5 and TRBJ2-5): DAGVTQSPTHLIKTRGQQVTLRCSPISGHKSVSWYQQVLGQGPQFIFQYYEKEERGRGNFPDRFSARQFPNYSSELNVNALLLGDSALYLCASSLVGGGETQYFGPGTRLLVL.

This sequence joins TRBV13 and TRBJ2-7; TRBD1 matches 10 bases. The junction had 6 bases not matched to a gene; V was cut back by 5 bases and J by 5 bases. CDR3 length equals 14 residues. In germline, CDR1 is PRHDT, CDR2 FYEKMQ (reference sequence). DNA for the CDR3: TGTGCCAGCAGCCCCCGGGACAGGGGCCACGAGCAGTACTTC. It translates to CASSPRDRGHEQYF.

The chain uses TRBV18 and TRBJ2-5, with TRBD2 as a possible D gene (6 bases). This CDR3 contains 13 residues. V was trimmed by 3 bases and J by 4 bases, leaving 9 bases between them. Germline V gives CDR1 KGHSH, CDR2 LQKENI. The CDR3 loop is CASSPRGGETQYF. CDR3 DNA: TGTGCCAGCTCACCCCGGGGAGGAGAGACCCAGTACTTC.

This clonotype counts as large. This chain joins TRBV29-1 and TRBJ1-6, with TRBD1 as a possible D gene (5 bases). Between the trimmed V and J ends, which lost 7 bases and 7 bases, there was a span of 17 bases. In germline, CDR1 is SQVTM, CDR2 ANQGSEA. The CDR3 is 14 amino acids. In DNA, the CDR3 is TGCAGCGACCAACCGGTTGGGGGAAATTCACCCCTCCACTTT. Translated: CSDQPVGGNSPLHF.

Here the CDR3 reads CASSPNGGGTSDSPLHF. The CDR3 coding sequence is TGTGCCAGCTCACCAAACGGCGGGGGCACAAGCGACTCACCCCTCCACTTT. This sequence joins TRBV18 and TRBJ1-6; tentatively, D is TRBD1 (6 bases). CDR1 is KGHSH, CDR2 LQKENI, per germline. V was trimmed by 2 bases and J by 10 bases, leaving 21 bases between them. The CDR3 totals 17 residues.

A single count supports this clonotype. J is TRBJ2-7 and V is TRBV27; the D call may be TRBD1 or TRBD2 (5 bases each). The CDR3 loop spans 14 amino acids. Per germline, CDR1 MNHEY and CDR2 SMNVEV (reference sequence). Trimming removed 5 bases at V and 7 bases at J, with 18 bases between. The CDR3 coding sequence is TGTGCCAGCAGTCCCCTGGCCAGGGAGAGGGAGCAGTACTTC. Protein: CASSPLAREREQYF.

The chain joins TRBV15 to TRBJ2-2, with D possibly being TRBD1 (5 bases). V was cut by 3 bases and J by 2 bases, with 16 bases left in between. CDR1 and CDR2 from the germline V gene are LNHNV and YYDKDF (reference sequence). The CDR3 consists of 17 residues. The CDR3 is CATSRARRQPNTGELFF. The CDR3 DNA sequence: TGTGCCACCAGCAGGGCCCGGCGACAGCCAAACACCGGGGAGCTGTTTTTT.

V is TRBV12-3 or TRBV12-4 and J is TRBJ1-4; 7 bases are shared with TRBD1. The length of the CDR3 is 14 residues. The V gene end was trimmed by 5 bases and the J gene end by 3 bases; junction bases not matched to a gene: 3. The CDR3 nucleotides are TGTGCCAGCAGTCCCGGGACAGCTAATGAAAAACTGTTTTTT. This codes for CASSPGTANEKLFF.

V is TRBV6-5 and J is TRBJ2-1; 7 nucleotides align to TRBD2. Losses at the gene ends were 6 bases for V and 3 bases for J; bases not matched to a gene: 11. This CDR3 region has 16 residues. The germline CDR1 and CDR2 sequences are MNHEY and SVGAGI. CDR3 DNA sequence: TGTGCCAGCAGCCACCCCGGGGGGTTTGGCTACAATGAGCAGTTCTTC. As protein: CASSHPGGFGYNEQFF.

Concerning this clonotype: Compared with germline, one end of the junction differs, possibly owing to a read error. This chain joins TRBV27 and TRBJ1-3; 8 bases are a match to TRBD1. This CDR3 is 16 amino acids long. CDR1 is MNHEY and CDR2 is SMNVEV in the germline V gene (reference sequence). The CDR3 region has the DNA TGTGCCAGCAGTCTATCCGGGACAGGACCTGGAAACACCATATATTTT. Its translation: CASSLSGTGPGNTIYF.